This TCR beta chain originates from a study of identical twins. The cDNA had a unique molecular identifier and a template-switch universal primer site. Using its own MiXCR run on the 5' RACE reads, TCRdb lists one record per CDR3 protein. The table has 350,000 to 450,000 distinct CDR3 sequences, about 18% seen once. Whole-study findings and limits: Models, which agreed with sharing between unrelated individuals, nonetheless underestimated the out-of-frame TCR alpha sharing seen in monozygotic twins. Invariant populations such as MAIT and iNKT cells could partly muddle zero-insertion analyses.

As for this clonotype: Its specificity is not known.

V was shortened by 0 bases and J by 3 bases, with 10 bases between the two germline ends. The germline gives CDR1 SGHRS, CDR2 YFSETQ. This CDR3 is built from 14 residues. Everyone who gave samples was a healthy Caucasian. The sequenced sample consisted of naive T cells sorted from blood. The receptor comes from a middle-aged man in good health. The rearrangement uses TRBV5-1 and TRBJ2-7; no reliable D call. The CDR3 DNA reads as TGCGCCAGCAGCTTGGCCCATGGGGACTACGAGCAGTACTTC. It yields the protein CASSLAHGDYEQYF.